This is a list of T cell receptor beta chains from one sample in a study of CD8 T cells in ankylosing spondylitis. Via MiXCR, TCRdb re-called the 5' RACE reads, giving one row per CDR3 protein. The sample lists about 35,000 distinct CDR3 sequences; about a tenth were seen once. The sequencing input was blood, either unsorted or a sorted T cell fraction (not recorded which). The receptors shown here come from a male donor with ankylosing spondylitis or in good health (not recorded which). Each CDR3 is given with its conserved first and last residue. D genes are given only for firm matches. Part of the rows lack a size; the others show once, few, many or a class for expanded clones.

>-|16|TRBJ1-1|many|TRBV19
CASTSPGVRMNTEAFF
TGTGCCAGTACCTCCCCGGGGGTCAGAATGAACACTGAAGCTTTCTTT
>-|15|TRBJ2-5|-|TRBV4-3
CASSQDGYAGETQYF
TGCGCCAGCAGCCAAGATGGTTACGCGGGGGAGACCCAGTACTTC
>-|18|TRBJ1-2|-|TRBV28
CASSLETSKPSGNYGYTF
TGTGCCAGCAGTTTGGAGACATCGAAGCCCAGCGGGAACTATGGCTACACCTTC
>-|13|TRBJ2-7|many|TRBV12-3/TRBV12-4
CASSSEDRFEQYF
TGTGCCAGCAGTTCCGAGGACAGATTCGAGCAGTACTTC
>-|16|TRBJ1-4|many|TRBV5-1
CASSPVEFGGQEKLFF
TGCGCCAGCAGCCCAGTTGAATTCGGGGGTCAGGAAAAACTGTTTTTT
>-|13|TRBJ1-1|many|TRBV29-1
CSVERQQNTEAFF
TGCAGCGTTGAAAGGCAGCAGAACACTGAAGCTTTCTTT
>-|16|TRBJ2-3|-|TRBV9
CASSVSGTINSDTQYF
TGTGCCAGCAGCGTTTCCGGGACCATTAATTCGGATACGCAGTATTTT
>TRBD1|14|TRBJ1-1|many|TRBV7-9
CASSHGQGGTEAFF
TGTGCCAGCAGCCACGGACAGGGAGGCACTGAAGCTTTCTTT
>-|14|TRBJ2-5|many|TRBV11-1
CASSLGGDQETQYF
TGTGCCAGCAGCCTCGGTGGAGACCAAGAGACCCAGTACTTC
>TRBD2|14|TRBJ2-5|many|TRBV27
CASSPRGGKETQYF
TGTGCCAGCAGTCCTCGGGGAGGGAAAGAGACCCAGTACTTC
>-|13|TRBJ2-5|-|TRBV11-2
CASSQGRQATQYF
TGTGCCAGCAGCCAGGGACGGCAAGCGACCCAGTACTTC
>-|14|TRBJ2-7|many|TRBV6-2/TRBV6-3
CASFKGGRYYEQYF
TGTGCCAGCTTCAAGGGGGGCAGATACTACGAGCAGTACTTC
>TRBD1|18|TRBJ2-1|many|TRBV7-6
CASSLAADRLLPYNEQFF
TGTGCCAGCAGCTTAGCAGCGGACAGGCTTCTCCCCTACAATGAGCAGTTCTTC
>TRBD2|14|TRBJ2-5|many|TRBV7-8
CASSLGTSGETQYF
TGTGCCAGCAGCTTAGGGACTAGCGGGGAGACCCAGTACTTC
>TRBD2|14|TRBJ2-1|many|TRBV20-1
CSATDGRSYNEQFF
TGCAGTGCTACGGACGGGAGGTCCTACAATGAGCAGTTCTTC
>-|12|TRBJ1-6|-|TRBV7-2
CASSLWDSPLHF
TGTGCCAGCAGCTTATGGGATTCACCCCTCCACTTT
>TRBD1|16|TRBJ1-1|many|TRBV27
CASGTMTGEGNTEAFF
TGTGCCAGCGGAACCATGACAGGGGAGGGGAACACTGAAGCTTTCTTT
>-|14|TRBJ2-7|-|TRBV6-2/TRBV6-3
CASRPGESSYEQYF
TGTGCCAGCAGACCAGGGGAAAGCTCCTACGAGCAGTACTTC
>-|13|TRBJ1-3|many|TRBV15
CATSSIVGNTIYF
TGTGCCACCAGCAGTATCGTCGGAAACACCATATATTTT
>-|12|TRBJ2-3|few|TRBV4-1
CASSRPTDTQYF
TGCGCCAGCAGCCGCCCCACAGATACGCAGTATTTT
>TRBD2|14|TRBJ2-5|many|TRBV18
CASSPLADQGTQYF
TGTGCCAGCTCACCTCTAGCGGACCAGGGGACCCAGTACTTC
>-|15|TRBJ2-3|many|TRBV5-4
CASSLASTVTDTQYF
TGTGCCAGCAGCTTGGCCTCGACTGTCACAGATACGCAGTATTTT
>-|17|TRBJ2-3|-|TRBV25-1
CASSEWAVGASTDTQYF
TGTGCCAGCAGTGAATGGGCGGTGGGGGCTAGCACAGATACGCAGTATTTT
>TRBD1|15|TRBJ1-5|many|TRBV7-8
CASSEGTGSNQPQHF
TGTGCCAGCAGCGAGGGGACAGGGAGCAATCAGCCCCAGCATTTT
>-|14|TRBJ2-1|many|TRBV2
CASSVTRGYNEQFF
TGTGCCAGCAGTGTCACTAGAGGCTACAATGAGCAGTTCTTC
>-|16|TRBJ2-7|few|TRBV7-8
CASSLRQFDRAYEQYF
TGTGCCAGCAGCCTCCGCCAGTTCGACAGAGCCTACGAGCAGTACTTC
>TRBD1|11|TRBJ2-7|medium-sized|TRBV6-5
CATTGQDEQYF
TGTGCCACCACCGGACAGGACGAGCAGTACTTC
>TRBD1|14|TRBJ1-1|many|TRBV12-3/TRBV12-4
CASSKTGGNTEAFF
TGTGCCAGCAGCAAGACAGGGGGTAACACTGAAGCTTTCTTT
>TRBD2|15|TRBJ2-1|-|TRBV20-1
CSARRLAGGYDEQFF
TGCAGTGCTCGAAGACTAGCGGGAGGCTACGATGAGCAGTTCTTC
>-|13|TRBJ2-5|many|TRBV12-3/TRBV12-4
CASSPTGRETQYF
TGTGCCAGCAGCCCCACAGGGCGGGAGACCCAGTACTTC
>-|14|TRBJ2-7|-|TRBV3-1
CASSYQVRGYEQYF
TGTGCCAGCAGCTACCAAGTCCGGGGCTACGAGCAGTACTTC
>TRBD1|14|TRBJ2-1|many|TRBV7-3
CASSLTGTYNEQFF
TGTGCCAGCAGCCTGACAGGGACATACAATGAGCAGTTCTTC